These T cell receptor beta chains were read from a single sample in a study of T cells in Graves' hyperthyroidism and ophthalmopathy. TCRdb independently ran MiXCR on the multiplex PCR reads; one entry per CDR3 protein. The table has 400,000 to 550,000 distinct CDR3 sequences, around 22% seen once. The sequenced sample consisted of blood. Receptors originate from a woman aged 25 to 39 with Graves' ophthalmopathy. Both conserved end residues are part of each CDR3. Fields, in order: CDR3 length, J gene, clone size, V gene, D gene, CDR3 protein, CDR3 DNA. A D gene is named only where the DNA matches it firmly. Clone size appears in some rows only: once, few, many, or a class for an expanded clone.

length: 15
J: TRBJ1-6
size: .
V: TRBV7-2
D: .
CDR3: CASSTRTAFNSPLHF
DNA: TGTGCCAGCAGCACCCGGACAGCATTTAATTCACCCCTCCACTTT

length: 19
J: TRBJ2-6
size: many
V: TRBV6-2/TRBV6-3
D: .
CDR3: CASSTLPGRRTSGANVLTF
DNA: TGTGCCAGCAGTACGCTACCGGGACGCCGTACCTCTGGGGCCAACGTCCTGACTTTC

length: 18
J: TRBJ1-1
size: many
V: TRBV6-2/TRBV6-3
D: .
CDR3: CASSYSIKGGAGVTEAFF
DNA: TGTGCCAGCAGTTACTCGATCAAAGGAGGCGCGGGGGTGACTGAAGCTTTCTTT

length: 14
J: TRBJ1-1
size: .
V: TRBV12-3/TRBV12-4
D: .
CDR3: CASSFLRGGTEAFF
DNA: TGTGCCAGCAGTTTCTTGCGGGGGGGCACTGAAGCTTTCTTT

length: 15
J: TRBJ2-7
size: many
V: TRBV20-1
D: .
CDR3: CSASDREVPIYEQYF
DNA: TGCAGTGCTAGCGACAGGGAGGTCCCTATCTACGAGCAGTACTTC

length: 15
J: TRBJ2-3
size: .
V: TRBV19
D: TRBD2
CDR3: CASLKTSGGTDTQYF
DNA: TGTGCCAGCCTTAAGACTAGCGGGGGCACAGATACGCAGTATTTT

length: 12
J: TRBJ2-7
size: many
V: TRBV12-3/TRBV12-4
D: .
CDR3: CASSFGGDEQYF
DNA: TGTGCCAGCAGCTTTGGAGGGGACGAGCAGTACTTC

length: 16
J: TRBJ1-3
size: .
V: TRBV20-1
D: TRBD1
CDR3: CSARDARDSSGNTIYF
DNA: TGCAGTGCTAGAGATGCCCGGGACAGCTCTGGAAACACCATATATTTT

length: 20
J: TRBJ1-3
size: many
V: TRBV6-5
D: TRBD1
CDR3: CASRGQRTGGFNNSGNTIYF
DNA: TGTGCCAGCAGGGGGCAAAGGACAGGGGGCTTCAATAACTCTGGAAACACCATATATTTT

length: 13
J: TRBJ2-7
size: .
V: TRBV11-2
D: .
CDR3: CASSEPHGYEQYF
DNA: TGTGCCAGCAGCGAACCCCACGGCTACGAGCAGTACTTC

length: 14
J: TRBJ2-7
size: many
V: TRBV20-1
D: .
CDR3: CSASVPAGNYEQYF
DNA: TGCAGTGCTAGCGTCCCCGCAGGGAACTACGAGCAGTACTTC

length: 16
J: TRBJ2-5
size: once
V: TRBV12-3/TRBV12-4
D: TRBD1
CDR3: CASSPWTGGGKETQYF
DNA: TGTGCCAGCAGTCCCTGGACAGGGGGCGGGAAGGAGACCCAGTACTTC

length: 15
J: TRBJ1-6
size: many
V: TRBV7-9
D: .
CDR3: CASQRRDLSNSPLHF
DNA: TGTGCCAGCCAGCGGAGGGATTTGTCTAATTCACCCCTCCACTTT

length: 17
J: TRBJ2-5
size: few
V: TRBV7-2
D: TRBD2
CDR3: CASSLRRGTSGEETQYF
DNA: TGTGCCAGCAGCTTGCGACGCGGGACTAGCGGGGAAGAGACCCAGTACTTC

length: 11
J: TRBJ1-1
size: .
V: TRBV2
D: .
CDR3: CASSKKTEAFF
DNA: TGTGCCAGCAGTAAAAAAACTGAAGCTTTCTTT

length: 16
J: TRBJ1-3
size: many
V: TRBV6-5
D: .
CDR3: CASSYWAGSAGNTIYF
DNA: TGTGCCAGCAGTTATTGGGCAGGGAGCGCTGGAAACACCATATATTTT

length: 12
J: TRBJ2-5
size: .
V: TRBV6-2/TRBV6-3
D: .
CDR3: CASSTQWETQYF
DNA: TGTGCCAGCAGCACTCAGTGGGAGACCCAGTACTTC

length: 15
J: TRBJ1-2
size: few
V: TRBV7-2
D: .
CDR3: CASSLAMGANYGYTF
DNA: TGTGCCAGCAGCTTAGCGATGGGAGCTAACTATGGCTACACCTTC

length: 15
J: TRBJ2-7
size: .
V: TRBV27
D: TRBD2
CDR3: CASSLSTSGSDEQYF
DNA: TGTGCCAGCAGTTTATCGACTAGCGGGAGTGACGAGCAGTACTTC

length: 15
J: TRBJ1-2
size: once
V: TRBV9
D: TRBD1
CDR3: CASSAPGTGAYGYSF
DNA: TGTGCCAGCAGCGCTCCCGGGACAGGGGCCTATGGCTACAGCTTC

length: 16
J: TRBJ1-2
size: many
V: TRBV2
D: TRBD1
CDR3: CASSDPLGTGGRGYTF
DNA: TGTGCCAGCAGTGACCCACTTGGGACAGGGGGCAGGGGCTACACCTTC

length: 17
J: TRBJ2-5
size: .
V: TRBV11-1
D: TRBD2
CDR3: CASSLGLAGELQETQYF
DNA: TGTGCCAGCAGCTTAGGACTAGCGGGGGAACTCCAAGAGACCCAGTACTTC

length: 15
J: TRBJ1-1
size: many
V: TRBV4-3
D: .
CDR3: CASSQIFRGIIEAFF
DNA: TGCGCCAGCAGCCAAATTTTTCGAGGAATCATTGAAGCTTTCTTT

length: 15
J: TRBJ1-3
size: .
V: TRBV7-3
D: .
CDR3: CASTRQLSSGNTIYF
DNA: TGTGCCAGCACCCGACAGCTCAGCTCTGGAAACACCATATATTTT

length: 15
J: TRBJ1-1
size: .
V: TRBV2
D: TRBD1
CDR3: CASSLPLTGGTEAFF
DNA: TGTGCCAGCAGTCTCCCCCTAACAGGGGGCACTGAAGCTTTCTTT

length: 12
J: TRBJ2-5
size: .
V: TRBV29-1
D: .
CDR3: CSVRNREETQYF
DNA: TGCAGCGTGAGGAACAGGGAGGAGACCCAGTACTTC

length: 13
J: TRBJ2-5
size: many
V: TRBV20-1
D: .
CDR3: CSARSGIKETQYF
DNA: TGCAGTGCTAGGTCGGGGATTAAAGAGACCCAGTACTTC

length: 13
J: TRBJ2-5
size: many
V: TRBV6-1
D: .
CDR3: CASRRDIQETQYF
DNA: TGTGCCAGCAGAAGAGACATCCAAGAGACCCAGTACTTC

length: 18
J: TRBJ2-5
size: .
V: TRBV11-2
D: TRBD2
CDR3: CASSPNPWSGGTQETQYF
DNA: TGTGCCAGCAGCCCCAACCCGTGGAGCGGGGGGACACAAGAGACCCAGTACTTC

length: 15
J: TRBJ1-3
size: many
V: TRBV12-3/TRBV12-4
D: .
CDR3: CASTAMDGPGNTIYF
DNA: TGTGCCAGCACCGCAATGGACGGCCCTGGAAACACCATATATTTT

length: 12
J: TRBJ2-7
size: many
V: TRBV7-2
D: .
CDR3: CASSYDIYEQYF
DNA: TGTGCCAGCAGCTACGACATCTACGAGCAGTACTTC

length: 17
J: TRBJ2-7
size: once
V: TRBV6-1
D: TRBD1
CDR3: CASSPNSGGISSYEQYF
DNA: TGTGCCAGCAGTCCGAACTCAGGGGGAATAAGCTCCTACGAGCAGTACTTC

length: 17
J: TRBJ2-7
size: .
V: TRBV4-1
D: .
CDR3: CASSQVAATGSSYEQYF
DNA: TGCGCCAGCAGCCAAGTCGCGGCGACAGGAAGCTCCTACGAGCAGTACTTC

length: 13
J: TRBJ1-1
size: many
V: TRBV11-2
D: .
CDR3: CASSSASPAEAFF
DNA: TGTGCCAGCAGCTCCGCTTCGCCGGCTGAAGCTTTCTTT

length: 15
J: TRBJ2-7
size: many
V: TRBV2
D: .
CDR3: CASSEAILRAQEQYF
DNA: TGTGCCAGCAGTGAAGCGATCCTACGAGCTCAGGAGCAGTACTTC

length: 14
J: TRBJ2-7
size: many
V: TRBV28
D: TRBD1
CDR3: CATIGQGNSYEQYF
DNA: TGTGCCACGATCGGACAGGGCAACTCCTACGAGCAGTACTTC

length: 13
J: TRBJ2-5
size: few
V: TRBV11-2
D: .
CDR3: CASSRGVGETQYF
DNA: TGTGCCAGCAGCCGGGGAGTAGGAGAGACCCAGTACTTC

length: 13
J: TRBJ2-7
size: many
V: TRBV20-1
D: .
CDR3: CSARDWTSYEQYF
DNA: TGCAGTGCCCGGGACTGGACCTCCTACGAGCAGTACTTC

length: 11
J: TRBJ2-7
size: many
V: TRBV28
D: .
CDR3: CATTDRYEQYF
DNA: TGTGCCACTACGGACCGCTACGAGCAGTACTTC

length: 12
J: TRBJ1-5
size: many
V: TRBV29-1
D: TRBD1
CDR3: CSVVTGDQPQHF
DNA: TGCAGCGTTGTAACAGGGGATCAGCCCCAGCATTTT

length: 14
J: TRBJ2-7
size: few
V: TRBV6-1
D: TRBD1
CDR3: CASRERDSSYEQYF
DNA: TGTGCCAGCAGAGAACGGGACAGCTCCTACGAGCAGTACTTC

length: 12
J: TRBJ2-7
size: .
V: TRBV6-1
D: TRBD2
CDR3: CASSWTRNEQYF
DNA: TGTGCCAGCAGCTGGACTAGGAACGAGCAGTACTTC

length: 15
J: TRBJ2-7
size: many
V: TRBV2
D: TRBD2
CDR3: CASSGAISGGYEQYF
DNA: TGTGCCAGCAGTGGTGCGATTAGCGGGGGGTACGAGCAGTACTTC

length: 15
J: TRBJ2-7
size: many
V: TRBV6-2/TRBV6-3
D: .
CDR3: CASSYLGAASLEQYF
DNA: TGTGCCAGCAGTTACCTAGGGGCCGCGTCCTTAGAGCAGTACTTC

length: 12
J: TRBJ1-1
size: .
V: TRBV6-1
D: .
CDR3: CASSATIGEAFF
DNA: TGTGCCAGCAGTGCAACGATCGGTGAAGCTTTCTTT

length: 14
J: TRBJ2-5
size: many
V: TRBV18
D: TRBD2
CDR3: CASSRTSSEETQYF
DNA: TGTGCCAGCTCCCGGACTAGCTCGGAAGAGACCCAGTACTTC

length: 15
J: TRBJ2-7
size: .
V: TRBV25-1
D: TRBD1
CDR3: CASSESTDRVSEQYF
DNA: TGTGCCAGCAGTGAAAGTACGGACAGGGTATCCGAGCAGTACTTC

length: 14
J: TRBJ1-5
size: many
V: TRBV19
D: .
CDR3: CASSSAGSNQPQHF
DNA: TGTGCCAGTAGTTCTGCGGGGAGCAATCAGCCCCAGCATTTT

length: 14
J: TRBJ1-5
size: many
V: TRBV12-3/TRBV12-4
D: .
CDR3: CASTLRFGAQPQHF
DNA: TGTGCCAGCACCCTCCGTTTCGGGGCTCAGCCCCAGCATTTT

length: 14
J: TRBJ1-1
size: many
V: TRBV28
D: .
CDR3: CASSPRPGVTEAFF
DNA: TGTGCCAGCAGTCCACGGCCGGGGGTAACTGAAGCTTTCTTT

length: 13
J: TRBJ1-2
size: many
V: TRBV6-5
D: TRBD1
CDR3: CATTDRADYGYTF
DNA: TGTGCCACTACCGACAGGGCCGACTATGGCTACACCTTC

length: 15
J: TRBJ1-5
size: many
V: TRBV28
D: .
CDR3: CASSFGHPSNQPQHF
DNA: TGTGCCAGCAGTTTTGGACACCCGAGCAATCAGCCCCAGCATTTT

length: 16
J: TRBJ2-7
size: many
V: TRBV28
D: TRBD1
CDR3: CASSPPGQTKTYEQYF
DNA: TGTGCCAGCAGTCCGCCGGGACAGACGAAGACCTACGAGCAGTACTTC

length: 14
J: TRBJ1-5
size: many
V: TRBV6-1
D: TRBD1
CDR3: CASSEYTGGQPQHF
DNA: TGTGCCAGCAGTGAATATACAGGGGGTCAGCCCCAGCATTTT

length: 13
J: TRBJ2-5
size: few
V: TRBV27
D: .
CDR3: CASSERNRETQYF
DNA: TGTGCCAGCAGCGAAAGGAATAGGGAGACCCAGTACTTC

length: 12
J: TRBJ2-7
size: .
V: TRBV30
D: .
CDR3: CASVRVLGEQYF
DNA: TGTGCCTCCGTACGGGTTCTGGGGGAGCAGTACTTC

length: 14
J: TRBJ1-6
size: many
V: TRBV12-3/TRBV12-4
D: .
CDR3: CASSPTGLNSPLHF
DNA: TGTGCCAGCAGCCCTACAGGGTTGAATTCACCCCTCCACTTT

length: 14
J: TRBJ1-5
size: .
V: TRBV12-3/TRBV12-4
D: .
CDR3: CASSLATPNQPQHF
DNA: TGTGCCAGCAGTTTAGCAACCCCCAATCAGCCCCAGCATTTT

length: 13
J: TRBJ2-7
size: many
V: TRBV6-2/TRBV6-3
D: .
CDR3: CASSWDSSYEQYF
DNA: TGTGCCAGCAGTTGGGATTCCTCCTACGAGCAGTACTTC

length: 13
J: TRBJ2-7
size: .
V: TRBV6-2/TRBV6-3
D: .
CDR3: CASSYNGPYEQYF
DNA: TGTGCCAGCAGTTACAACGGCCCCTACGAGCAGTACTTC